The 23 T cell receptor beta chains given below trace back to one sample, sequenced in a study of cytomegalovirus exposure and HLA in healthy donors. 60 Vbeta and 13 Jbeta primers were used in PCR. Only in-frame clones appear in the TCRdb table, and some are missing; sequencing was by immunoSEQ multiplex PCR. Of about 270,000 clones in the sample, roughly 88% were seen once. The source material was PBMCs. The source is a man in his forties in good health and CMV-seropositive.

The chain employs TRBV7-3 and TRBJ2-1, with D possibly matching TRBD2 (6 bases). The CDR3 extends over 14 amino acids. The V and J ends lost 2 bases and 5 bases respectively, with 10 bases between them. Looked up from germline, CDR1 is SGHTA and CDR2 is FQGTGA. CDR3 in DNA: TGTGCCAGCAGCTTATCCCGGGGGAACAATGAGCAGTTCTTC. Protein sequence: CASSLSRGNNEQFF.

The chain is built from TRBV6-4 and TRBJ2-3; D not certain. Trimming removed 2 bases from V and 3 bases from J, with 6 bases in between. This CDR3 region has 13 residues. Germline V gives CDR1 MRHNA, CDR2 SNTAGT. This CDR3 is CASSDPLTDTQYF. DNA of the CDR3: TGTGCCAGCAGTGACCCCCTGACAGATACGCAGTATTTT.

The chain recombines TRBV7-6 with TRBJ2-3, with D possibly matching TRBD1 (5 bases). V shed 6 bases and J shed 0 bases, with 10 bases lying between them. Germline V gene sequence: CDR1 SGHVS, CDR2 FNYEAQ. The CDR3 totals 14 residues. CDR3 sequence: CASRSDTSTDTQYF. Written as DNA, the CDR3 is TGTGCCAGCAGATCGGACACAAGCACAGATACGCAGTATTTT.

The chain carries TRBV14 and TRBJ1-1, with D unresolved. This CDR3 has 13 residues. Germline loops: CDR1 SGHDN, CDR2 FVKESK. Trimming cost V 4 bases and J 9 bases, with 15 bases left between them. The CDR3 region is CASSRSGPSQAFF. CDR3 sequence (DNA): TGTGCCAGCAGCCGGAGCGGACCGAGTCAAGCTTTCTTT.

The chain recombines TRBV5-6 with TRBJ2-5, with D perhaps matching TRBD2 (5 bases). The J call is uncertain, as TRBJ2-7 better fits the DNA end. Germline V gene data show CDR1 as SGHDT and CDR2 as YYEEEE. This CDR3 comprises 12 residues. This chain's CDR3 is CASSLVAYEQYF. The CDR3 DNA reads TGTGCCAGCAGCTTAGTAGCGTACGAGCAGTACTTC.

The count of this clone is one. The chain employs TRBV7-3 and TRBJ2-3, with 11 bases lining up with TRBD2. CDR3 length equals 18 residues. In germline, CDR1 is SGHTA, CDR2 FQGTGA. J was trimmed by 6 bases and V by 5 bases; bases with no gene match: 16. In nucleotides, the CDR3 is TGTGCCAGCAGCCCCCTCCCCCCGACTAGCGGGATGATTGATACGCAGTATTTT. This codes for CASSPLPPTSGMIDTQYF.

The rearrangement links TRBV30 to TRBJ1-3, with 7 bases lining up with TRBD1. This CDR3 contains 13 residues. V lost 7 bases and J lost 3; bases outside the gene matches: 6. The germline gives CDR1 GTSNPN, CDR2 SVGIG (reference sequence). The CDR3 DNA follows: TGTGCCTTCATGACAGGGCTTGGAAACACCATATATTTT. It yields the protein CAFMTGLGNTIYF. Supplemented by reference TRBV30 and TRBJ1-3, the full variable domain reads SQTIHQWPATLVQPVGSPLSLECTVEGTSNPNLYWYRQAAGRGLQLLFYSVGIGQISSEVPQNLSASRPQDRQFILSSKKLLLSDSGFYLCAFMTGLGNTIYFGEGSWLTVV.

The chain has TRBV4-1 and TRBJ2-7; possible D gene TRBD2, 6 bases. Trimming took off 4 bases at V and 1 base at J, with 17 bases between the two ends. The CDR3 is 16 amino acids. Per germline, CDR1 MGHRA and CDR2 YSYEKL. The CDR3 DNA is TGCGCCAGCAGCCCGACTCTAGCGAGTCCTTCCTACGAGCAGTACTTC. This sequence encodes CASSPTLASPSYEQYF.

This chain uses TRBV29-1 with TRBJ2-7; D is perhaps TRBD1 (5 bases). This CDR3 comprises 12 residues. V was trimmed by 6 bases and J by 3 bases, leaving 12 bases between them. CDR1 SQVTM and CDR2 ANQGSEA come from the germline V gene. Here the CDR3 DNA reads TGCAGCGTGACGACAGAGAACTACGAGCAGTACTTC. This encodes CSVTTENYEQYF.

The gene calls are TRBV2 and TRBJ2-5; 9 nucleotides align to TRBD2. With 6 bases clipped from V and 3 bases from J, the junction kept 14 bases outside the gene matches. Germline CDR1 reads SNHLY; CDR2 reads FYNNEI. The CDR3 has 17 amino acids. This CDR3 is CASSDLVRGRAEETQYF. As DNA, the CDR3 is TGTGCCAGCAGCGACCTAGTGCGCGGGAGGGCTGAAGAGACCCAGTACTTC.

The chain has TRBV21-1 and TRBJ2-7; TRBD2 reflects the table's D call only, with no check against the DNA. TRBV21-1 is assigned pseudogene status. The CDR3 is 14 residues long. Here the CDR3 DNA reads TGTGCCAGCAGCGGGTCTAGCGGTATACACGAGCAGTACTTC. Translation gives CASSGSSGIHEQYF.

This rearrangement joins TRBV2 to TRBJ1-6, with D possibly being TRBD1 (5 bases). The CDR3 covers 15 residues. V was cut by 3 bases and J by 8 bases, with 14 bases left in between. Germline CDR1 is SNHLY and CDR2 is FYNNEI. The CDR3, as DNA: TGTGCCAGCAGTGATCCGGGACGGAGGGATTCACCCCTCCACTTT. Translation gives CASSDPGRRDSPLHF. The complete variable domain, with remaining parts taken from reference TRBV2 and TRBJ1-6, reads EPEVTQTPSHQVTQMGQEVILRCVPISNHLYFYWYRQILGQKVEFLVSFYNNEISEKSEIFDDQFSVERPDGSNFTLKIRSTKLEDSAMYFCASSDPGRRDSPLHFGNGTRLTVT.

The genes are TRBV11-2 and TRBJ2-2; D may be TRBD2 (5 bases). The germline gives CDR1 SGHAT, CDR2 FQNNGV. V lost 5 bases and J 4 bases, leaving 11 bases between the germline ends. The CDR3 is 14 residues long. The CDR3, as DNA: TGTGCCAGCAGCCCCTCGCGGGCCACCGGGGAGCTGTTTTTT. Translated: CASSPSRATGELFF.

The rearrangement links TRBV5-8 to TRBJ2-3; TRBD1 aligns across 10 bases. With V trimmed by 4 bases and J by 4 bases, 3 bases remained unmatched. The germline CDR1 and CDR2 sequences are SGHTS and YDEGEE. This CDR3 has 14 amino acids. The DNA of the CDR3 is TGTGCCAGCAGCGAAGGGACAGGGGCAGATACGCAGTATTTT. This encodes CASSEGTGADTQYF.

This CDR3 reads CASRATSGKVNEQFF. In DNA form, the CDR3 reads TGTGCCAGCAGAGCGACTAGCGGGAAAGTCAATGAGCAGTTCTTC. The chain is built from TRBV2 and TRBJ2-1, with 11 bases identical to TRBD2. With 6 bases clipped from V and 6 bases from J, the junction kept 7 bases outside the gene matches. Germline CDR1 reads SNHLY; CDR2 reads FYNNEI. CDR3 length: 15 residues. The full variable domain, with the rest looked up from reference TRBV2 and TRBJ2-1, is EPEVTQTPSHQVTQMGQEVILRCVPISNHLYFYWYRQILGQKVEFLVSFYNNEISEKSEIFDDQFSVERPDGSNFTLKIRSTKLEDSAMYFCASRATSGKVNEQFFGPGTRLTVL.

This clone was detected only once. As DNA, the CDR3 is TGTGCCAGCAGTTTGCAGGGGGCCTCCACTGAAGCTTTCTTT. Protein product: CASSLQGASTEAFF. The chain combines TRBV27 with TRBJ1-1; 8 nucleotides line up with TRBD1. In germline, CDR1 is MNHEY, CDR2 SMNVEV (reference sequence). V was clipped by 3 bases and J by 4 bases; unmatched bases: 4. The CDR3 spans 14 residues.

The chain uses TRBV28 and TRBJ1-1, with D uncertain. The length of the CDR3 is 13 residues. V shed 6 bases and J shed 1 base, with 9 bases lying between them. Germline V gives CDR1 MDHEN, CDR2 SYDVKM. CDR3 loop: CASRAPENTEAFF. As DNA, the CDR3 is TGTGCCAGCAGAGCCCCTGAGAACACTGAAGCTTTCTTT.

This clone was counted once. This rearrangement joins TRBV13 to TRBJ2-7; 8 bases match TRBD1. This CDR3 contains 15 residues. V lost 4 bases, J lost 5 bases, and 10 bases stayed unmatched. The V gene's germline CDR1 is PRHDT and CDR2 FYEKMQ (reference sequence). CDR3 DNA: TGTGCCAGCAGCTCTACACCGACAGGGGACCACGAGCAGTACTTC. Encoded protein: CASSSTPTGDHEQYF.

The V gene is TRBV19, the J gene TRBJ2-7, with TRBD2 matching 7 bases. CDR3 size: 13 residues. The V and J ends lost 4 bases and 1 base, in that order; junction bases with no gene match: 1. The germline V gene encodes CDR1 LNHDA and CDR2 SQIVND (reference sequence). In DNA, the CDR3 is TGTGCCAGTAGTAGGGACTATTCCTACGAGCAGTACTTC. This sequence encodes CASSRDYSYEQYF.

The CDR3 nucleotides read TGCGCCAGCAGCGCGGGACAGGCCCAGAACACTGAAGCTTTCTTT. Residues: CASSAGQAQNTEAFF. The chain combines TRBV5-1 with TRBJ1-1; 8 positions match TRBD1. Unmatched junction bases numbered 6, after V lost 4 bases and J lost 1 base. In germline, CDR1 is SGHRS, CDR2 YFSETQ. This CDR3 contains 15 residues. The variable domain in full, with the rest retrieved from reference TRBV5-1 and TRBJ1-1, is KAGVTQTPRYLIKTRGQQVTLSCSPISGHRSVSWYQQTPGQGLQFLFEYFSETQRNKGNFPGRFSGRQFSNSRSEMNVSTLELGDSALYLCASSAGQAQNTEAFFGQGTRLTVV.

As to this clone: Other DNA variants within this sample encode the same CDR3. This chain connects TRBV2 to TRBJ2-7; D ambiguous. The CDR3 sequence is 11 residues long. From germline, CDR1 is SNHLY and CDR2 FYNNEI. The V and J ends lost 6 bases and 7 bases respectively, with 10 bases between them. The CDR3 DNA follows: TGTGCCAGCAGCGACCTAGATGAGCAGTACTTC. This codes for CASSDLDEQYF.

This chain links TRBV7-2 with TRBJ2-3; the D is unclear. CDR3 length equals 14 residues. Germline V gene sequence: CDR1 SGHTA, CDR2 FQGNSA. Trimming took 1 base from V and 0 from J, leaving 5 bases between them. The CDR3 sequence: CASSLGRSTDTQYF. The CDR3 DNA reads as TGTGCCAGCAGCTTAGGCAGAAGCACAGATACGCAGTATTTT.

CDR3 DNA: TGTGCCAGCAGATTATCCAGGGGACAGGCTGGAAACACCATATATTTT. It yields the protein CASRLSRGQAGNTIYF. This chain uses TRBV11-2 with TRBJ1-3, with 8 bases aligning to TRBD1. The V segment lost 6 bases and the J segment 2 bases; nucleotides outside the gene matches: 9. CDR3 size: 16 residues. Germline CDR1 SGHAT, CDR2 FQNNGV.